These 2 T cell receptor beta chains came from one sample sequenced in a study of blood T cell repertoires in COVID-19. The method was immunoSEQ multiplex PCR; TCRdb's version includes in-frame clones alone and lacks a portion of them. In the table there are 250,000 to 300,000 clones, around four fifths of which are singletons. Sequenced input: peripheral blood. These receptors came from a man aged 55-75 years who had recovered from COVID-19.

The V call is TRBV19, the J call TRBJ2-7; the D gene is possibly TRBD1 (6 bases). V gave up 4 bases and J gave up 5 bases, with 21 bases separating them. There are 16 residues in the CDR3. The germline V gene has CDR1 LNHDA and CDR2 SQIVND (reference sequence). Here the CDR3 DNA reads TGTGCCAGTAGTAGGGGGACACGCCCAGAATCTAACGAGCAGTACTTC. It translates to CASSRGTRPESNEQYF.

This clone was recorded once. V and J are TRBV4-2 and TRBJ2-1; 10 positions agree with TRBD2. There are 16 residues in the CDR3. J gave up 7 bases and V 0 bases, and 6 bases lay outside the gene matches. The V gene's germline CDR1 is LGHNA and CDR2 YNFKEQ. The CDR3 protein is CASSQDFSGRMNEQFF. Here the CDR3 DNA reads TGTGCCAGCAGCCAAGATTTTAGCGGGAGGATGAATGAGCAGTTCTTC.